The sample holds many counts of the clone carrying this TCR beta chain. Construction of TCR beta libraries relied on iRepertoire HTBI primers and on Arm-PCR targeting CDR3 regions. TCRdb independently ran MiXCR on the multiplex PCR reads; one entry per CDR3 protein. In the table there are 450,000 to 700,000 distinct CDR3 sequences, roughly 12% of which are singletons. Noted time point: newly diagnosed GD, antithyroid drugs for less than 3 months. Researchers made the TCR library from RNA that was extracted from PBMCs. V was clipped by 5 bases and J by 6 bases; unmatched bases: 9. The CDR3 runs to 14 residues. Germline loops: CDR1 SNHLY, CDR2 FYNNEI. The data originate from a study of regulatory T cells in long-lasting Graves disease. These data are also associated with another study on T cells in Graves' hyperthyroidism and ophthalmopathy.

Specimen: peripheral blood mononuclear cells (PBMCs), collected at new diagnosis, from a patient treated with antithyroid drugs. The clonotype was recovered from a man between 25 and 39 years old with Graves disease. The J gene is TRBJ2-7, the V gene TRBV2; 8 bases line up with TRBD1. CDR3 DNA sequence: TGTGCCAGCAGTCTAAGACAGGGGTCGGTCGAGCAGTACTTC. It is translated as CASSLRQGSVEQYF.